This T cell receptor beta chain emerged from a study of T cell repertoires in cytomegalovirus infection. The wider study: Public TCR beta signatures were indicative of both CMV infection and a matching HLA type. Study-level findings and limits: It was HLA-C-restricted CMV-specific TCR beta clonotypes that dominated the response ex vivo.

CDR1 and CDR2 (germline): SQVTM, ANQGSEA. This CDR3 comprises 13 residues. J gave up 12 bases and V 3 bases, and 8 bases lay outside the gene matches. Each CDR3 protein gets one entry after TCRdb re-called the reads with MiXCR. There are roughly 200,000 distinct CDR3 sequences in the sample; 8% to 10% occur only once, and roughly 4.8% lies in the top ten. Concerning this clonotype itself: What it binds is unknown.

This TCR derives from a human donor in good health (CMV status not recorded). Some clones in this sample may be carry-over from other donors' samples. Sequenced material: PBMCs. J is TRBJ2-1 and V is TRBV29-1; 10 positions agree with TRBD1. The CDR3 here is CSVDSGQGIGQFF. CDR3 DNA: TGCAGCGTTGATTCGGGACAGGGGATCGGGCAGTTCTTC.